This record covers a single TCR beta chain. Its antigen is currently unknown. Data came from immunoSEQ multiplex PCR; TCRdb stores just in-frame clones and leaves some out. The sample gives over 150,000 clones, roughly 86% of which show up once; approximately 10% is in the top ten. The data belong to a study of cytomegalovirus exposure and HLA in healthy donors. Study-wide points: Confirmation in vitro established that a few CMV-associated chains were specific for CMV antigens.

An approximately 130-subject validation cohort, separate from the roughly 670-subject first cohort, supplied the donors. Sample: PBMCs. The TCR comes from a woman aged 18-29 years in good health and CMV-seropositive.

The CDR3 sequence: CSVEARVLQPDTQYF. CDR3 DNA sequence: TGCAGCGTTGAAGCCCGGGTCCTTCAGCCCGATACGCAGTATTTT. The chain links TRBV29-1 to TRBJ2-3; D gene ambiguous. Looked up from germline, CDR1 is SQVTM and CDR2 is ANQGSEA. This CDR3 is built from 15 residues. The V end was cut by 1 base, the J end by 6 bases, with 17 bases between.